This TCR beta chain came from a study of cytomegalovirus exposure and HLA in healthy donors. Germline V gene sequence: CDR1 KGHSH, CDR2 LQKENI. The CDR3 is made up of 18 amino acids. Only one count was recorded for this clone. Compared with germline, one end of the junction differs, possibly owing to a read error. The primer mix had 60 Vbeta and 13 Jbeta primers. Generated by immunoSEQ multiplex PCR, the TCRdb table keeps only in-frame clones and is missing some. The sample consists of about 94,000 clones, approximately 72% of them appearing once. This TCR was recovered from a man in his forties in good health and CMV-seropositive. This sequence joins TRBV18 and TRBJ1-3; 10 positions agree with TRBD1. Sequencing input: PBMCs. The CDR3 nucleotides read TGTGCCAGCTCAACACCGGGACAGGGGATTAACTCTGGAAACACCATATATTTT. As protein: CASSTPGQGINSGNTIYF. The entire variable domain, with the rest obtained from reference TRBV18 and TRBJ1-3, is as follows: NAGVMQNPRHLVRRRGQEARLRCSPMKGHSHVYWYRQLPEEGLKFMVYLQKENIIDESGMPKERFSAEFPKEGPSILRIQQVVRGDSAAYFCASSTPGQGINSGNTIYFGEGSWLTVV.